This T cell receptor beta chain was recorded in a study of neurological immune-mediated disorders. This clonotype has at least ten counts. The antigen is undetermined. Over 170 million TCR-beta sequences from 15-18 subjects came out of each sequencing run. TCRdb analysed the 5' RACE reads with MiXCR anew, one entry per CDR3 protein. The sample has about 50,000 distinct CDR3 sequences; approximately 2.8% are singletons. Study results and caveats: Private repertoires in all groups were suggested by the absence of shared CDR3 amino acid sequences among expanded clones across subjects. Clinical features showed no association with the multiple sclerosis repertoire cluster, and MRI features showed none either.

Germline V gene lookup returns CDR1 ENHRY and CDR2 SYGVKD. This CDR3 has 13 amino acids. J lost 8 bases, V lost 6 bases, and 2 bases had no gene match. This TCR derives from a woman between 45 and 60 years old with multiple sclerosis. The sequencing sample was made of PBMCs. This chain connects TRBV10-3 to TRBJ1-6; 9 bases agree with TRBD1. CDR3 bases: TGTGCCATCAGACGGGACAGGGATTCACCCCTCCACTTT. Amino acid sequence: CAIRRDRDSPLHF.